This TCR beta chain comes out of a study of shared clonotypes between healthy human individuals (TCRdb year 2020). General notes on the study: The cohort included three men and a couple of women between 18 and 49 years of age. Leukapheresis yielded between about 0.94 and 8.9 billion PBMCs per donor. The study deeply sequenced blood TCR repertoires of five healthy adults to estimate repertoire size and the extent of clonotype sharing between individuals. To increase sequencing depth and limit assay-specific biases, different laboratories used diverse techniques to prepare libraries and sequence TCR repertoires.

Using the deep immunoSEQ assay, TCR CDR3 regions were amplified from genomic DNA by multiplex PCR. For each cell subset, the extracted genomic DNA was distributed evenly across all wells of several immunoSEQ 96-well plates, and each plate served as one replicate. For unsorted PBMC, approximately 290 ng genomic DNA, equal to 25,000 to 35,000 T cell genomes, was loaded into each replicate PCR. Unsorted PBMC genomic DNA was sequenced across ten immunoSEQ deep assay plates. Purified libraries were measured with a Qubit 3.0 fluorometer, size-checked on a Bioanalyzer 2100, and measured again with the KAPA Library Quantification kit. Every immunoSEQ 96-well plate was sequenced on a separate single-read 150-cycle Illumina NextSeq 550 flow cell. As for the authors' bioinformatics: Because only junctional sequences without quality scores were contained in the immunoSEQ output, filtering matching that applied to full-length reads could not be performed. To assign V/J genes and CDR3, sequences were annotated against IMGT germline references using PyIR, a Python wrapper for IgBLAST v1.9. Reads were removed for weak V/J assignments (E-value above 1e-6), missing CDR3, stop codons, out-of-frame junctions, or ambiguous translated residues. V3J clonotypes were defined as sequences sharing an identical inferred V gene, J gene, and CDR3 amino acid sequence. Percentage overlap between repertoires was computed as shared unique clonotypes divided by the size of the smaller repertoire. Repertoire richness was assessed with RTK rarefaction, the Chao1 estimator, and Recon v2.1 estimates of unobserved clonotypes. The clones in this table, taken by TCRdb from immuneACCESS, are in-frame only. Not every clone is retained; where verified, under half of the shortfall comes from an unresolved V gene, and the cause of the rest is unknown. From that table come the V and J calls and clone size; the DNA was used to work out D and trimming. The sample data list around 440,000 clones, and roughly 80% of these were observed just once. Of the sample, about 12% is held by the ten largest clones.

About this clone: Its target antigen remains unknown. No much larger clone exists at a distance of one base, and base qualities are not known.

The germline V gene yields SGHTA for CDR1 and FQGNSA for CDR2. From the cysteine through the phenylalanine, the CDR3 covers 16 amino acids. Only the CDR3 DNA stays, 48 bases, in frame from base 1. V and J lose 0 bases and 0 bases, and a span of 9 bases separates them. The donors were healthy, HIV-negative adults who had no recently reported acute infections or vaccinations. Every donor was a Caucasian adult residing in Nashville, Tennessee, USA. For unsorted samples, tens of millions of PBMCs were counted, and genomic DNA was extracted using the QIAamp DNA Blood Mini kit. Blood was obtained by leukapheresis, after which PBMCs were separated by Ficoll-Histopaque density gradient centrifugation and cryopreserved in liquid nitrogen vapor phase. Study-level results and caveats: Because the study included only a small number of donors, the genetic and exposure-history diversity represented was limited. Sampling was limited to blood, and TCR repertoires in tissue likely differ from TCR repertoires in blood. Based on pairwise subsampling, the degree of clonotype sharing among donors was expected to be affected by sequencing depth.

The rearranged chain carries TRBV7-2 and TRBJ1-3; a confident D gene designation cannot be given. Material: PBMCs. This receptor was taken from a woman in her thirties or forties in good health. Some clones in this sample may be carry-over from other donors' samples. The CDR3 region: CASSLAIRSSGNTIYF. In nucleotides, the sequence is TGTGCCAGCAGCTTAGCGATACGGTCCTCTGGAAACACCATATATTTT.